This T cell receptor beta chain was obtained from a study of response to subunit inactivated influenza vaccine. Study-wide results and limits: The study's authors posited that every seasonal influenza vaccination enlists few new T cells.

The germline V and J ends were trimmed by 4 bases and 0 bases, with 16 bases remaining between them. The CDR3 is made up of 16 amino acids. Germline CDR1 is DFQATT and CDR2 is SNEGSKA (reference sequence). From the RT-PCR reads, TCRdb called clonotypes with MiXCR, one entry per CDR3 protein. The sample contains approximately 680,000 distinct CDR3 sequences, about 15% of which appear only once. Points on this clonotype: Its antigen is undetermined.

The sequenced sample was PBMCs from blood, obtained approximately 12 days after vaccination. This chain uses TRBV20-1 with TRBJ1-5; D call uncertain. The source of this sequence is a man in his fifties or sixties who received an inactivated influenza vaccine. CDR3 sequence reads: CSAISRNVYSNQPQHF. Here the CDR3 DNA reads TGCAGTGCTATTTCCAGGAACGTTTATAGCAATCAGCCCCAGCATTTT.